One and the same sample provided the 23 T cell receptor beta chains below, sequenced in a study of technical replicates of blood from several donors. TCRdb keeps only in-frame clones here, not all; method: immunoSEQ multiplex PCR. The sample shows some 60,000 clones, around 92% of them seen only once. The material sequenced was PBMCs. These receptors all stem from a human donor in good health. Some clones in this sample may be carry-over from other donors' samples.

This chain connects TRBV10-3 to TRBJ1-6, with D possibly TRBD1 on 6 matching bases. There are 15 residues in the CDR3. V was cut by 0 bases and J by 5 bases, with 8 bases left in between. Per germline, CDR1 ENHRY and CDR2 SYGVKD. CDR3: CAISESGHDNSPLHF. In DNA, the CDR3 is TGTGCCATCAGTGAGTCGGGACATGATAATTCACCCCTCCACTTT.

V gene TRBV7-9 combines with J gene TRBJ1-4; TRBD1 aligns across 11 bases. CDR1 is SEHNR and CDR2 is FQNEAQ in the germline V gene (reference sequence). CDR3 length: 16 amino acids. With V trimmed by 5 bases and J by 4 bases, 6 bases remained unmatched. CDR3 coding DNA: TGTGCCAGCAGCCCAGGACAGGGGGCAAATAATGAAAAACTGTTTTTT. This encodes CASSPGQGANNEKLFF.

V and J are TRBV11-2 and TRBJ2-7, with TRBD2 identical over 11 bases. The CDR3 has 15 amino acids. The germline V gene encodes CDR1 SGHAT and CDR2 FQNNGV. V gave up 1 base and J gave up 2 bases; unmatched junction bases: 1. DNA of the CDR3: TGTGCCAGCAGCTTAGTTAGCGGGGGGGCCTACGAGCAGTACTTC. As protein: CASSLVSGGAYEQYF.

The chain employs TRBV10-3 and TRBJ1-1, with D hard to call. This CDR3 contains 14 residues. CDR1 is ENHRY, CDR2 SYGVKD, per germline. V was pared by 3 bases and J by 0 bases, with 8 bases between. The CDR3 DNA follows: TGTGCCATCAGTGACCCGGGGTTGAACACTGAAGCTTTCTTT. The encoded protein is CAISDPGLNTEAFF.

This clone was recorded only once. The genes are TRBV4-3 and TRBJ1-2, with a possible D match to TRBD1 (6 bases). Trimming left V 4 bases short and J 0 bases short, with 12 bases between. The CDR3 loop spans 15 amino acids. Germline CDR1 LGHNA, CDR2 YSLEER. DNA for the CDR3: TGCGCCAGCAGCCTAAGTGACAGGCCTAACTATGGCTACACCTTC. It codes for CASSLSDRPNYGYTF.

V usage is TRBV5-1 and J usage is TRBJ2-5; D is perhaps TRBD1 (5 bases). The CDR3 extends over 13 amino acids. Germline-derived CDR1 and CDR2 are SGHRS and YFSETQ. The ends were cut back, 0 bases at V and 4 bases at J, with 7 bases in the middle. The CDR3 coding sequence is TGCGCCAGCAGCTTGGACAGGCTAGAGACCCAGTACTTC. Protein: CASSLDRLETQYF. The entire variable domain, with the rest obtained from reference TRBV5-1 and TRBJ2-5, is as follows: KAGVTQTPRYLIKTRGQQVTLSCSPISGHRSVSWYQQTPGQGLQFLFEYFSETQRNKGNFPGRFSGRQFSNSRSEMNVSTLELGDSALYLCASSLDRLETQYFGPGTRLLVL.

This rearrangement joins TRBV4-1 to TRBJ2-1, with 7 bases aligning to TRBD1. This CDR3 region has 15 residues. Germline lookup yields CDR1 MGHRA and CDR2 YSYEKL. The ends lost 0 bases at V and 3 bases at J; junction bases unmatched: 2. CDR3 in DNA: TGCGCCAGCAGCCAAGACAGGGGGAACTACAATGAGCAGTTCTTC. This encodes CASSQDRGNYNEQFF.

The chain uses TRBV2 and TRBJ1-6, with no clear D. V was cut by 4 bases and J by 0 bases, with 7 bases left in between. The germline V gene has CDR1 SNHLY and CDR2 FYNNEI. The CDR3 has 15 residues. CDR3 region: CASSGESSYNSPLHF. In DNA form, the CDR3 reads TGTGCCAGCAGTGGCGAGAGCTCCTATAATTCACCCCTCCACTTT.

This clone was seen a single time. The chain carries TRBV15 and TRBJ2-6; a possible D gene is TRBD2 (5 bases). V was shortened by 5 bases and J by 0 bases, with 8 bases between the two germline ends. CDR1 is LNHNV, CDR2 YYDKDF, per germline (reference sequence). The CDR3 spans 15 residues. CDR3 in DNA: TGTGCCACCAGCCGTGCGGGCTCTGGGGCCAACGTCCTGACTTTC. Its translation: CATSRAGSGANVLTF.

The gene calls are TRBV6-5 and TRBJ1-3; D is unclear. The CDR3 spans 15 residues. Germline-derived CDR1 and CDR2 are MNHEY and SVGAGI. With 2 bases removed from V and 1 base from J, the gap between germline ends came to 9 bases. The CDR3 nucleotides read TGTGCCAGCAGTTACCAGGTTCATTCTGGAAACACCATATATTTT. Translation: CASSYQVHSGNTIYF.

The CDR3 here is CASSSSVESNQPQHF. CDR3 nucleotides: TGTGCCAGCAGCTCGAGCGTGGAAAGCAATCAGCCCCAGCATTTT. The chain recombines TRBV7-2 with TRBJ1-5; D unresolved. The CDR3 contains 15 residues. Germline CDR1 and CDR2: SGHTA and FQGNSA. The germline V and J ends were trimmed by 4 bases and 1 base, with 11 bases remaining between them.

The V and J genes are TRBV27 and TRBJ1-3, with D unresolved. The CDR3 runs 12 residues. The V gene's germline CDR1 is MNHEY and CDR2 SMNVEV (reference sequence). The V and J ends lost 8 bases and 0 bases respectively, with 5 bases between them. The DNA of the CDR3 is TGTGCCAGCCGGAGCTCTGGAAACACCATATATTTT. This gives the protein CASRSSGNTIYF.

The chain has TRBV5-1 and TRBJ1-2; possible D gene TRBD1, 5 bases. The germline gives CDR1 SGHRS, CDR2 YFSETQ. Trimming cost V 0 bases and J 2 bases, with 5 bases left between them. This CDR3 region has 13 residues. The CDR3 coding sequence is TGCGCCAGCAGCTTGGACAGGAACTATGGCTACACCTTC. This codes for CASSLDRNYGYTF.

The chain is built from TRBV13 and TRBJ2-7, with D possibly TRBD1 on 5 matching bases. V gave up 5 bases and J gave up 5 bases, with 19 bases separating them. The CDR3 sequence is 15 residues long. Germline CDR1 reads PRHDT; CDR2 reads FYEKMQ (reference sequence). CDR3 nucleotides: TGTGCCAGCAGCCCTTTGGGGCAAACGGCCCACGAGCAGTACTTC. Its protein is CASSPLGQTAHEQYF.

This clone has just a few counts. The V gene is TRBV21-1, the J gene TRBJ1-1. TRBV21-1 is tagged as a pseudogene. CDR3 length equals 17 residues. The chain's CDR3 is CASNLDPVLHSSTEAFF. DNA for the CDR3: TGTGCCAGCAACCTAGACCCAGTTCTACACTCTAGCACTGAAGCTTTCTTT.

The rearrangement joins TRBV6-1 to TRBJ2-3; 8 bases are a match to TRBD2. The CDR3 has 12 residues. With 5 bases clipped from V and 7 bases from J, the junction kept 2 bases outside the gene matches. Germline values: CDR1 MNHNS, CDR2 SASEGT. CDR3 coding DNA: TGTGCCAGCAGTCCGGGGGGGTATACGCAGTATTTT. This translates into CASSPGGYTQYF.

The chain couples TRBV11-3 to TRBJ2-3, with D maybe TRBD2 (7 bases). The CDR3 length is 12 residues. Trimming took 5 bases from V and 12 from J, leaving 15 bases between them. Germline V CDR1 and CDR2: SGHNT, YENEEA. CDR3 loop: CASSPGDYPQYF. CDR3 bases: TGTGCCAGCAGCCCAGGGGACTACCCACAGTATTTT.

This chain uses TRBV27 with TRBJ2-3; D may be TRBD2 (6 bases). The V gene's germline CDR1 is MNHEY and CDR2 SMNVEV (reference sequence). V was shortened by 6 bases and J by 5 bases, with 12 bases between the two germline ends. The CDR3 length is 13 residues. In DNA form, the CDR3 reads TGTGCCAGCAGGCGTCAGGGAGGAGATACGCAGTATTTT. Protein: CASRRQGGDTQYF.

The genes are TRBV29-1 and TRBJ1-2, with 7 bases matching TRBD1. V shed 7 bases and J 6 bases; nucleotides not matched to a gene: 11. This CDR3 region has 13 residues. Per the germline V gene, CDR1 is SQVTM and CDR2 is ANQGSEA. The CDR3 reads CSGDRDGGDGYTF. CDR3 sequence (DNA): TGCAGCGGAGACAGGGATGGAGGGGATGGCTACACCTTC.

The rearrangement joins TRBV4-3 to TRBJ1-1; 8 bases align to TRBD1. J was trimmed by 5 bases and V by 3 bases; bases with no gene match: 5. Per germline, CDR1 LGHNA and CDR2 YSLEER. There are 14 residues in the CDR3. The DNA for the CDR3 is TGCGCCAGCAGCCATCCCGACAGGGGTACTGAAGCTTTCTTT. This codes for CASSHPDRGTEAFF.

The V and J genes are TRBV9 and TRBJ2-3, with 10 bases identical to TRBD2. CDR1 is SGDLS and CDR2 is YYNGEE in the germline V gene. The CDR3 contains 15 residues. The ends lost 2 bases at V and 6 bases at J; junction bases unmatched: 6. The CDR3 sequence is CASSVTLAGGDTQYF. As DNA, the CDR3 is TGTGCCAGCAGCGTCACCTTAGCGGGAGGTGATACGCAGTATTTT.

The chain joins TRBV7-9 to TRBJ2-7; maybe TRBD2 (7 bases). The ends were cut back, 0 bases at V and 5 bases at J, with 14 bases in the middle. The CDR3 is 15 residues long. Germline values: CDR1 SEHNR, CDR2 FQNEAQ (reference sequence). The CDR3 spells CASSLAGGGAHEQYF. CDR3 DNA sequence: TGTGCCAGCAGCTTAGCAGGTGGGGGGGCTCACGAGCAGTACTTC.

This clone appeared a single time. The chain is built from TRBV7-2 and TRBJ2-5; 7 bases align to TRBD2. The CDR3 consists of 16 residues. V was pared by 4 bases and J by 3 bases, with 11 bases of the junction left unmatched. The germline V gene encodes CDR1 SGHTA and CDR2 FQGNSA. The CDR3 loop reads CASSSGSGINEETQYF. CDR3 nucleotide sequence: TGTGCCAGCAGCTCTGGAAGCGGGATTAACGAAGAGACCCAGTACTTC.